These T cell receptor beta chains were read from a single sample in a study of cytomegalovirus exposure and HLA in healthy donors. The assay was immunoSEQ multiplex PCR, and TCRdb's table has in-frame clones only and misses some. Here the sample spans about 250,000 clones, over 70% being singletons. Source material: PBMCs. The source is a girl aged 2-10 years in good health and CMV-seronegative. Each CDR3 is given with its conserved first and last residue.

v_call cdr3_aa
TRBV7-9 CASSYILVHEQYF
TRBV6-5 CASRYVGRVTEAFF
TRBV6-5 CASRLDRVPGQPQHF
TRBV18 CASSPGAKETQYF
TRBV7-9 CASSLEGGGAYEQYF
TRBV7-3 CASSLYAGGLAAALYNEQFF
TRBV14 CASSQDQVYGYTF
TRBV7-8 CASSHGTQTYEQYF
TRBV4-1 CASSQLPRDLNNEQFF
TRBV5-1 CASSGRGPETQYF
TRBV7-9 CSSSSTGGTAYEQYF
TRBV5-1 CASSLYRSKYEQYF
TRBV5-1 CASSTSLETQYF
TRBV6-5 CASSFRQDSNQPQHF
TRBV7-8 CASSLGTSGSYEQYF
TRBV18 CASSPWGRASYEQYF
TRBV5-1 CASSLDPGGNSGNTIYF
TRBV28 CASTKEWAGKGYTF
TRBV27 CASSLGLAGVDTQYF
TRBV10-3 CAISDGSQDRGLGLKNEQYF
TRBV11-2 CASSPIAGGGYEQYF
TRBV2 CASSAGQQETQYF
TRBV5-8 CASSLWGDEQYF
TRBV9 CASSVERTGVTGELFF
TRBV6-1 CASSKEGFGYTEAFF
TRBV7-8 CASSLESQTGFYGYTF
TRBV7-9 CSSSPQGEKLFF
TRBV19 CASSDSRTGAEKLFF
TRBV7-8 CASSPRGVAGASTQYF
TRBV29-1 CSVEIRDRIGYEQYF